The present TCR beta chain was sequenced within a study of blood T cell repertoires in COVID-19. At the level of the study: Acute and convalescent COVID-19 specimens originated in the United States, Italy and Spain.

Method: immunoSEQ multiplex PCR; TCRdb's copy keeps in-frame clones and lacks some. The sample includes about 240,000 clones, around 86% of them seen just once. The CDR3 length is 16 residues. Per germline, CDR1 SGHDT and CDR2 YYEEEE. V was cut by 3 bases and J by 2 bases, with 18 bases left in between. The chain carries TRBV5-6 and TRBJ2-7, with D possibly matching TRBD2 (7 bases). Sequencing was performed on peripheral blood. The TCR was taken from a woman aged 60-75 years with active or convalescent COVID-19. In nucleotides, the CDR3 is TGTGCCAGCAGCTCCTCGGGGGGCTTTCTCACCTACGAGCAGTACTTC. This sequence encodes CASSSSGGFLTYEQYF.